This T cell receptor (beta chain) was observed in a study of T-cell memory formation after mild COVID-19. Study conclusions and caveats: There was a balanced CD4/CD8 profile in clones contracting day 15 to 85, and later expanders leaned CD4+. The pre-infection memory compartment contained some responding clones, suggesting cross-reactive memory joined.

Trimming took 0 bases from V and 8 from J, leaving 10 bases between them. CDR3 length: 13 residues. CDR1 is SGHAT, CDR2 FQNNGV, per germline. Constant-segment primers and 5'RACE yielded cDNA libraries for TCR alpha and TCR beta, each carrying sample barcodes and UMIs. TCRdb ran MiXCR on the 5' RACE reads and lists one entry per CDR3 protein. Of 15,000 to 20,000 distinct CDR3 sequences detected, roughly 25% appear once; the ten largest clones hold approximately 56%. A few counts support this clonotype. Its matching antigen is unknown. The chain is built from TRBV11-2 and TRBJ1-1; no reliable D call. The sample taken for sequencing was PBMCs or a T cell subset sorted from them (not recorded which). The TCR originated in a man between 18 and 29 years old who had mild COVID-19 (a few samples of this study predate the infection). Cell type and time point are not known. CDR3 in amino acids: CASSLELRGEAFF. In nucleotides, the CDR3 is TGTGCCAGCAGCTTAGAGTTAAGAGGGGAAGCTTTCTTT.